This T cell receptor beta chain appears in the sequencing data of a study of T cells in Graves' hyperthyroidism and ophthalmopathy. General study results and limits: Ophthalmopathy was identified by the model a median about seven months ahead of onset. The majority of expanded thyroid clonotypes above 0.001 also appeared in blood. From stable hyperthyroidism, ophthalmopathy was separated by a 13 V-J model.

RNA transcripts provided the source from which TCR beta CDR3 regions were amplified. HTBI primers were employed in a first-round RT-PCR of the TCR CDR3. TCRdb analysed the multiplex PCR reads with MiXCR anew, one entry per CDR3 protein. The sample carries 300,000 to 400,000 distinct CDR3 sequences, less than 20% recorded once. As for this clonotype: Its antigen is unknown.

Pregnant or lactating patients were excluded, as were those with uncontrolled infection or other autoimmune disease. Trimming took off 4 bases at V and 5 bases at J, with 17 bases between the two ends. The germline V gene encodes CDR1 MGHRA and CDR2 YSYEKL. CDR3 size: 15 residues. The genes are TRBV4-1 and TRBJ2-5; D ambiguous. This sequence originates from a young man with Graves' ophthalmopathy. Sequencing was done on a sample of blood. CDR3 bases: TGCGCCAGCAGCCTCGGCAAGGGTATCGCGGAGACCCAGTACTTC. Translated, it gives CASSLGKGIAETQYF.